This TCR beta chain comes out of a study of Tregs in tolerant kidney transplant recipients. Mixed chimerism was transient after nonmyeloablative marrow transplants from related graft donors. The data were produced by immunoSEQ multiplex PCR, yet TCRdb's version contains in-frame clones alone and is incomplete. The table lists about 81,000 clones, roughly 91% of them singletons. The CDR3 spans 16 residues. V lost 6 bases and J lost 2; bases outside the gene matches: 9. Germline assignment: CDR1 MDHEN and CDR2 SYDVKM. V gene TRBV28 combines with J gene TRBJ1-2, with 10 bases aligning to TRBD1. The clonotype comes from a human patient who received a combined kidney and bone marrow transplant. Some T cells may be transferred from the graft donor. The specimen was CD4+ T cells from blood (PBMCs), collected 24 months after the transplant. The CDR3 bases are TGTGCCAGCAGGGGAAGCCCGGGACAGGGGAACTATGGCTACACCTTC. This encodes CASRGSPGQGNYGYTF.